The next 27 T cell receptor beta chains were all read from a single sample in a study of blood T cell repertoires in COVID-19. Profiling relied on immunoSEQ multiplex PCR, and the TCRdb table lists in-frame clones only, not all of them. The sample lists about 200,000 clones, around three quarters seen once, with 4.5% to 7% in the top ten. The sequenced material came from peripheral blood. All receptors derive from an older woman with acute or convalescent COVID-19.

This sequence joins TRBV5-4 and TRBJ2-2; 7 positions agree with TRBD2. This CDR3 contains 16 residues. V dropped 3 bases and J dropped 8; count of bases not matched to a gene: 13. The germline gives CDR1 SGHNT, CDR2 YYREEE (reference sequence). The CDR3 sequence is CASSSGRDYYSGELFF. The CDR3 nucleotides read TGTGCCAGCAGCTCTGGTCGGGACTACTATTCGGGGGAGCTGTTTTTT.

The V and J genes are TRBV6-5 and TRBJ2-7; TRBD1 matches 7 bases. The germline V gene has CDR1 MNHEY and CDR2 SVGAGI. The CDR3 is 15 amino acids. V lost 5 bases, J lost 2 bases, and 9 bases stayed unmatched. The DNA of the CDR3 is TGTGCCAGCAGTCCCGACCGGGACAGACCCTACGAGCAGTACTTC. It translates to CASSPDRDRPYEQYF.

The J gene is TRBJ1-2, the V gene TRBV19; tentative D call: TRBD1 (5 bases). Trimming shortened V by 6 bases and J by 4 bases, and 12 bases separated the two germline ends. Germline V gene sequence: CDR1 LNHDA, CDR2 SQIVND (reference sequence). The CDR3 consists of 13 residues. Written as DNA, the CDR3 is TGTGCCAGTAGACCTAGACAGCCCTATGGCTACACCTTC. It specifies CASRPRQPYGYTF. Complete variable domain (other parts from reference TRBV19 and TRBJ1-2): DGGITQSPKYLFRKEGQNVTLSCEQNLNHDAMYWYRQDPGQGLRLIYYSQIVNDFQKGDIAEGYSVSREKKESFPLTVTSAQKNPTAFYLCASRPRQPYGYTFGSGTRLTVV.

The chain carries TRBV6-6 and TRBJ2-2, with 7 bases identical to TRBD2. This CDR3 comprises 15 residues. V lost 5 bases to trimming and J lost 9 bases; unmatched junction nucleotides: 12. Germline values: CDR1 MNHNY, CDR2 SVGAGI (reference sequence). CDR3 DNA sequence: TGTGCCAGCAGTAGGGGAGGGTCCGGCATCAGGGAGCTGTTTTTT. Its protein product is CASSRGGSGIRELFF.

For the CDR3, the DNA is TGCGCCAGCAGACAACAGGAGAACACTGAAGCTTTCTTT. It is translated as CASRQQENTEAFF. The chain recombines TRBV5-1 with TRBJ1-1; possibly TRBD1 for D (5 bases). Per germline, CDR1 SGHRS and CDR2 YFSETQ. There are 13 residues in the CDR3. V was cut by 5 bases and J by 1 base, with 9 bases left in between.

This clone has just a few counts. The gene calls are TRBV2 and TRBJ1-1; D call uncertain. The CDR3 totals 15 residues. Germline V gene data show CDR1 as SNHLY and CDR2 as FYNNEI. V was trimmed by 4 bases and J by 1 base, leaving 13 bases between them. The CDR3 nucleotides read TGTGCCAGCAGTGTCGTAGCTAGTACGAACACTGAAGCTTTCTTT. It translates to CASSVVASTNTEAFF.

The chain combines TRBV7-9 with TRBJ1-3, with D possibly matching TRBD1 (6 bases). The germline gives CDR1 SEHNR, CDR2 FQNEAQ (reference sequence). Between the trimmed V and J ends, which lost 1 base and 2 bases, there was a span of 12 bases. There are 16 residues in the CDR3. The CDR3 region has the DNA TGTGCCAGCAGCTTAGGAGCATCAGGGGCTGGAAACACCATATATTTT. Its translation is CASSLGASGAGNTIYF. The full variable domain, completed using reference TRBV7-9 and TRBJ1-3, is DTGVSQNPRHKITKRGQNVTFRCDPISEHNRLYWYRQTLGQGPEFLTYFQNEAQLEKSRLLSDRFSAERPKGSFSTLEIQRTEQGDSAMYLCASSLGASGAGNTIYFGEGSWLTVV.

This clone was seen once. The chain employs TRBV7-8 and TRBJ2-7; TRBD2 agrees at 9 bases. The CDR3 is 18 residues long. Germline CDR1 and CDR2: SGHVS and FQNEAQ. V shed 1 base, J shed 3 bases, and the junction held 13 bases outside the gene matches. The CDR3 sequence is CASSLEPGSGSFGYEQYF. CDR3 nucleotides: TGTGCCAGCAGCTTAGAGCCGGGTAGCGGGAGTTTCGGCTACGAGCAGTACTTC.

The chain's CDR3 is CASSWNPGAGANVLTF. CDR3 DNA: TGCGCCAGCAGCTGGAACCCTGGAGCTGGGGCCAACGTCCTGACTTTC. V usage is TRBV5-1 and J usage is TRBJ2-6; D gene uncertain. Germline CDR1 is SGHRS and CDR2 is YFSETQ. The CDR3 runs 16 residues. V was shortened by 3 bases and J by 2 bases, with 12 bases between the two germline ends.

Only a few counts were recorded for this clone. The rearrangement joins TRBV6-5 to TRBJ2-3; D is ambiguous. The CDR3 sequence is 15 residues long. Per the germline V gene, CDR1 is MNHEY and CDR2 is SVGAGI. V dropped 10 bases and J dropped 6 bases, with 23 bases sitting between them. The DNA of the CDR3 is TGTGCCACCACCTCCCGAACAGTTTCAGTGGATACGCAGTATTTT. This translates into CATTSRTVSVDTQYF.

This clone was picked up one time. The genes are TRBV15 and TRBJ1-4, with 11 bases that match TRBD1. J lost 5 bases, V lost 0 bases, and 5 bases had no gene match. The CDR3 has 17 amino acids. Germline V lookup: CDR1 LNHNV, CDR2 YYDKDF (reference sequence). This chain's CDR3 is CATSREGQGAWNEKLFF. Written as DNA, the CDR3 is TGTGCCACCAGCAGAGAAGGACAGGGGGCTTGGAATGAAAAACTGTTTTTT. Complete variable domain (other parts from reference TRBV15 and TRBJ1-4): DAMVIQNPRYQVTQFGKPVTLSCSQTLNHNVMYWYQQKSSQAPKLLFHYYDKDFNNEADTPDNFQSRRPNTSFCFLDIRSPGLGDTAMYLCATSREGQGAWNEKLFFGSGTQLSVL.

The chain is built from TRBV5-4 and TRBJ1-1; possibly TRBD1 for D (6 bases). The CDR3 contains 13 residues. The V and J ends lost 2 bases and 7 bases respectively, with 12 bases between them. Germline V gives CDR1 SGHNT, CDR2 YYREEE (reference sequence). In nucleotides, the CDR3 is TGTGCCAGCAGCTTACAGGGAATCAGTGAAGCTTTCTTT. It translates to CASSLQGISEAFF.

The V and J genes are TRBV2 and TRBJ2-7, with 8 bases that match TRBD1. V shed 8 bases and J 2 bases; nucleotides not matched to a gene: 5. Germline CDR1 is SNHLY and CDR2 is FYNNEI. The CDR3 runs to 13 residues. The CDR3 here is CASGRQGTYEQYF. DNA for the CDR3: TGTGCCAGCGGAAGACAGGGGACCTACGAGCAGTACTTC.

The chain uses TRBV11-2 and TRBJ1-1; D might be TRBD1 (5 bases). CDR1 and CDR2 from the germline V gene are SGHAT and FQNNGV. This CDR3 is built from 17 residues. Trimming shortened V by 5 bases and J by 6 bases, and 25 bases separated the two germline ends. CDR3 DNA sequence: TGTGCCAGCAGCCCCCGTCAGGTTTCCCGACAGCGACCTGAAGCTTTCTTT. Translated: CASSPRQVSRQRPEAFF. The full variable domain, its missing parts supplied by reference TRBV11-2 and TRBJ1-1, is EAGVAQSPRYKIIEKRQSVAFWCNPISGHATLYWYQQILGQGPKLLIQFQNNGVVDDSQLPKDRFSAERLKGVDSTLKIQPAKLEDSAVYLCASSPRQVSRQRPEAFFGQGTRLTVV.

The V gene is TRBV30, the J gene TRBJ1-5; the match to TRBD1 covers 9 bases. CDR3 length: 15 amino acids. Germline V gene sequence: CDR1 GTSNPN, CDR2 SVGIG (reference sequence). V trimming: 2 bases; J trimming: 3 bases; junction bases outside the gene matches: 5. The CDR3 sequence: CAWSRGTGNNQPQHF. CDR3 DNA: TGTGCCTGGAGTCGCGGGACAGGGAACAATCAGCCCCAGCATTTT.

The J gene is TRBJ2-1, the V gene TRBV5-6, with 13 bases lining up with TRBD2. Germline lookup yields CDR1 SGHDT and CDR2 YYEEEE. CDR3 length equals 16 residues. Unmatched junction bases numbered 5, after V lost 4 bases and J lost 4 bases. CDR3 coding DNA: TGTGCCAGCAGCCCGATGGGACTAGCGGGGTACAATGAGCAGTTCTTC. Protein product: CASSPMGLAGYNEQFF.

This clone occurred a few times. V gene TRBV7-2 combines with J gene TRBJ2-1; 15 positions agree with TRBD2. V lost 1 base and J lost 5; bases outside the gene matches: 6. This CDR3 has 18 amino acids. The germline V gene has CDR1 SGHTA and CDR2 FQGNSA. This CDR3 reads CASSLGTSGRAVDNEQFF. For the CDR3, the DNA is TGTGCCAGCAGCTTAGGGACTAGCGGGAGGGCCGTGGACAATGAGCAGTTCTTC.

This clone occurred many times. The CDR3 region is CAWSKKTVQNTIYF. For the CDR3, the DNA is TGTGCCTGGAGTAAAAAGACAGTTCAAAACACCATATATTTT. This rearrangement joins TRBV30 to TRBJ1-3; TRBD1 is a possible D gene (5 bases). V was pared by 2 bases and J by 6 bases, with 14 bases between. Germline V gene sequence: CDR1 GTSNPN, CDR2 SVGIG (reference sequence). This CDR3 has 14 amino acids.

The CDR3 loop is CASSRSGTGPYEQYF. Here the CDR3 DNA reads TGTGCCAGCAGCCGGTCCGGGACAGGGCCCTACGAGCAGTACTTC. The chain couples TRBV27 to TRBJ2-7, with 9 bases identical to TRBD1. Germline values: CDR1 MNHEY, CDR2 SMNVEV (reference sequence). Germline trimming cut 6 bases from V and 2 bases from J; bases unmatched to any gene: 8. This CDR3 comprises 15 residues.

The J gene is TRBJ1-2, the V gene TRBV7-9, with TRBD1 as a possible D gene (5 bases). The germline V gene encodes CDR1 SEHNR and CDR2 FQNEAQ (reference sequence). This CDR3 is 17 amino acids long. Trimming left V 6 bases short and J 4 bases short, with 24 bases between. The chain's CDR3 is CASSSFWGQGRSYGYTF. The DNA of the CDR3 is TGTGCCAGCAGTTCTTTCTGGGGCCAAGGAAGGAGCTATGGCTACACCTTC. The full variable domain, rest sourced from reference TRBV7-9 and TRBJ1-2, is DTGVSQNPRHKITKRGQNVTFRCDPISEHNRLYWYRQTLGQGPEFLTYFQNEAQLEKSRLLSDRFSAERPKGSFSTLEIQRTEQGDSAMYLCASSSFWGQGRSYGYTFGSGTRLTVV.

The chain joins TRBV7-9 to TRBJ1-1; weak D call: TRBD1 (6 bases). V dropped 5 bases and J dropped 11 bases, with 15 bases sitting between them. The CDR3 is 12 amino acids. Per germline, CDR1 SEHNR and CDR2 FQNEAQ (reference sequence). CDR3 nucleotides: TGTGCCAGCAGCCCGGGGGGCAGGGAGGCTTTCTTT. Translating gives CASSPGGREAFF.

This clone was counted a single time. V usage is TRBV19 and J usage is TRBJ2-2, with 11 bases matching TRBD1. Germline V CDR1 and CDR2: LNHDA, SQIVND (reference sequence). The CDR3 consists of 15 residues. J lost 6 bases, V lost 2 bases, and 2 bases had no gene match. In nucleotides, the CDR3 is TGTGCCAGTAGTATACGGACAGGGGGCTCCGGGGAGCTGTTTTTT. This sequence encodes CASSIRTGGSGELFF.

The chain is built from TRBV5-6 and TRBJ1-2; the D gene is possibly TRBD1 (5 bases). Trimming took 0 bases from V and 4 from J, leaving 13 bases between them. The CDR3 covers 15 residues. Germline assignment: CDR1 SGHDT and CDR2 YYEEEE. The CDR3 DNA is TGTGCCAGCAGCTTGGCCGCAGGGTTGGGCTATGGCTACACCTTC. Its translation is CASSLAAGLGYGYTF.

With respect to this clone: Other DNA sequences from this sample encode an identical CDR3 as well. The genes are TRBV3-1 (or the pseudogene TRBV3-2) and TRBJ2-5; D call uncertain. This CDR3 contains 12 residues. V lost 4 bases to trimming and J lost 2 bases, with 5 bases between them. CDR1 is LGHDT and CDR2 is YNNKEL in the germline V gene (reference sequence). DNA for the CDR3: TGTGCCAGCAGCCGCCAGCAAGAGACCCAGTACTTC. As protein: CASSRQQETQYF.

The rearrangement links TRBV28 to TRBJ2-3, with 15 bases matching TRBD2. The CDR3 sequence is 18 residues long. The germline CDR1 and CDR2 sequences are MDHEN and SYDVKM. Losses at the gene ends were 8 bases for V and 4 bases for J; bases not matched to a gene: 13. CDR3 sequence reads: CASGWTSGRARGSDTQYF. CDR3 nucleotides: TGTGCCAGCGGCTGGACTAGCGGGAGGGCCAGGGGATCAGATACGCAGTATTTT.

This clone has a handful of counts. This chain connects TRBV5-1 to TRBJ1-1; no clear D gene. The CDR3 totals 14 residues. Between the trimmed V and J ends, which lost 0 bases and 6 bases, there was a span of 12 bases. Germline V gene lookup returns CDR1 SGHRS and CDR2 YFSETQ. The CDR3 DNA reads TGCGCCAGCAGCTTGGGAGCGGCAAGGGCTGAAGCTTTCTTT. Protein sequence: CASSLGAARAEAFF.

V gene TRBV9 combines with J gene TRBJ2-1; 8 bases fit TRBD2. After removal of 1 base from V and 3 bases from J, the junction contained 6 bases not matched to a gene. Germline V gene lookup returns CDR1 SGDLS and CDR2 YYNGEE. The CDR3 length is 16 residues. The DNA of the CDR3 is TGTGCCAGCAGCGTAAGGTCCCTAGCGGGCTACAATGAGCAGTTCTTC. Translating it yields CASSVRSLAGYNEQFF.